This T cell receptor beta chain was identified during a study of OX40 agonist ivuxolimab in advanced cancers. The sample holds a few counts of this clone. TCRdb's table, derived via immunoSEQ multiplex PCR, lists solely in-frame clones and lacks some. The sample records about 79,000 clones, about nine tenths being singletons. The sequence derives from an adult with an advanced solid tumor such as melanoma, head and neck, liver or kidney cancer. Source: CD4+ or CD8+ T cells sorted from blood, taken in a trial of the OX40 agonist ivuxolimab.

The CDR3 sequence: CASSPRAGSGNTIYF. CDR3 coding DNA: TGTGCCAGCAGCCCTCGGGCAGGGTCCGGAAACACCATATATTTT. This sequence joins TRBV21-1 and TRBJ1-3; TRBD1 is the table's D call and was not checked against the DNA. TRBV21-1 represents a pseudogene. The CDR3 contains 15 residues.